The 28 T cell receptor beta chains listed next were all sequenced from one sample in a study of cytomegalovirus exposure and HLA in healthy donors. Sequencing was performed with immunoSEQ multiplex PCR; in TCRdb, only in-frame clones are kept and a portion is missing. The table has 90,000 to 150,000 clones, about 84% seen once; the top ten hold roughly 2%. Sequencing input: PBMCs. These receptors all come from a woman in her 30s in good health and CMV-seronegative.

This chain uses TRBV30 with TRBJ2-1, with D perhaps TRBD2 (7 bases). Trimming took off 1 base at V and 4 bases at J, with 14 bases between the two ends. The CDR3 sequence is 15 residues long. Germline assignment: CDR1 GTSNPN and CDR2 SVGIG (reference sequence). CDR3 sequence reads: CAWSADGGPYNEQFF. The CDR3 DNA follows: TGTGCCTGGAGTGCTGACGGGGGGCCTTACAATGAGCAGTTCTTC.

The chain joins TRBV11-2 to TRBJ2-3; D may be TRBD2 (5 bases). In germline, CDR1 is SGHAT, CDR2 FQNNGV. This CDR3 contains 15 residues. The V and J ends lost 4 bases and 1 base respectively, with 12 bases between them. For the CDR3, the DNA is TGTGCCAGCAGCTCGGGAAGTTTTGGCACAGATACGCAGTATTTT. It yields the protein CASSSGSFGTDTQYF.

The chain links TRBV11-2 to TRBJ2-5; 11 nucleotides match TRBD1. The trim removed 1 base at V and 5 bases at J, leaving 6 bases unmatched. The germline V gene encodes CDR1 SGHAT and CDR2 FQNNGV. The CDR3 totals 16 residues. CDR3 sequence reads: CASSLVGTGGRETQYF. The CDR3 bases are TGTGCCAGCAGCTTAGTCGGGACAGGGGGGAGGGAGACCCAGTACTTC.

The chain links TRBV10-3 to TRBJ2-1, with 13 bases identical to TRBD2. The germline V gene encodes CDR1 ENHRY and CDR2 SYGVKD. This CDR3 contains 16 residues. The V gene end was trimmed by 5 bases and the J gene end by 5 bases; junction bases not matched to a gene: 6. The CDR3 DNA sequence: TGTGCCATCAGTATGGGACTAGCGGGGAGAGACAATGAGCAGTTCTTC. It specifies CAISMGLAGRDNEQFF.

The V gene is TRBV10-3, the J gene TRBJ1-6, with D hard to call. Germline V gives CDR1 ENHRY, CDR2 SYGVKD. The CDR3 loop spans 15 amino acids. Trimming pared 2 bases from V and 0 bases from J, leaving 5 bases between. The CDR3 region is CAISETSSYNSPLHF. CDR3 DNA sequence: TGTGCCATCAGTGAGACGAGCTCCTATAATTCACCCCTCCACTTT.

The V gene is TRBV19, the J gene TRBJ2-5, with 12 bases aligning to TRBD1. CDR3 length: 17 residues. The V gene's germline CDR1 is LNHDA and CDR2 SQIVND (reference sequence). The V and J ends lost 5 bases and 5 bases, in that order; junction bases with no gene match: 12. The CDR3: CASSPRPGQGAGETQYF. The CDR3 DNA follows: TGTGCCAGTAGTCCTCGCCCGGGACAGGGGGCGGGGGAGACCCAGTACTTC.

As DNA, the CDR3 is TGTGCCAGCATGTCCAGGGAGGGACTGTTTTTT. Protein product: CASMSREGLFF. The chain employs TRBV5-5 and TRBJ1-4; tentatively, D is TRBD1 (5 bases). From germline, CDR1 is SGHKS and CDR2 YYEKEE (reference sequence). Trimming took 6 bases from V and 13 from J, leaving 13 bases between them. This CDR3 is 11 amino acids long.

V usage is TRBV4-1 and J usage is TRBJ1-1; 10 bases line up with TRBD1. The germline CDR1 and CDR2 sequences are MGHRA and YSYEKL. J gave up 2 bases and V 5 bases, and 8 bases lay outside the gene matches. The CDR3 runs 16 residues. CDR3 coding DNA: TGCGCCAGCAGCATCCGGGACAGGGGCACAAACACTGAAGCTTTCTTT. It yields the protein CASSIRDRGTNTEAFF.

The rearrangement links TRBV7-2 to TRBJ2-7; 10 positions match TRBD1. This CDR3 is built from 15 residues. The J segment lost 5 bases and the V segment lost 3 bases, leaving 7 bases of the junction unmatched. Germline lookup yields CDR1 SGHTA and CDR2 FQGNSA. Here the CDR3 DNA reads TGTGCCAGCAGCTTTCGAGGGACAGGGGTGAACGAGCAGTACTTC. This translates into CASSFRGTGVNEQYF.

The table lists this clone with a few counts. The gene calls are TRBV5-1 and TRBJ2-2, with 11 bases fitting TRBD2. The CDR3 covers 16 residues. The V gene end was trimmed by 4 bases and the J gene end by 1 base; junction bases not matched to a gene: 3. Germline lookup yields CDR1 SGHRS and CDR2 YFSETQ. The CDR3 bases are TGCGCCAGCAGCACTGGGACTAGCGGGAACACCGGGGAGCTGTTTTTT. Protein product: CASSTGTSGNTGELFF.

The genes are TRBV12-5 and TRBJ2-7; 7 bases fit TRBD2. Unmatched junction bases numbered 8, after V lost 0 bases and J lost 3 bases. CDR3 length: 16 amino acids. Germline V gives CDR1 LGHNT, CDR2 FRNRAP. As DNA, the CDR3 is TGTGCTAGTGGTTTGGTCCTCGGGGGGATCCTCTACGAGCAGTACTTC. Amino acids: CASGLVLGGILYEQYF.

V gene TRBV23-1 combines with J gene TRBJ2-1; a weak D match, TRBD2 (6 bases). TRBV23-1 qualifies as an ORF whose function is uncertain. CDR3 length equals 16 residues. Trimming cost V 8 bases and J 6 bases, with 23 bases left between them. The CDR3 reads CASSAGTGPPTNEQFF. The CDR3 DNA reads TGCGCCAGCTCGGCGGGGACCGGGCCGCCGACCAATGAGCAGTTCTTC.

This clone appeared a few times. The V and J genes are TRBV2 and TRBJ1-2; the D gene is possibly TRBD1 (5 bases). With 8 bases removed from V and 6 bases from J, the gap between germline ends came to 13 bases. CDR3 length equals 12 residues. Germline-derived CDR1 and CDR2 are SNHLY and FYNNEI. The CDR3 region is CASGGGVHGYTF. As DNA, the CDR3 is TGTGCCAGCGGGGGAGGGGTACATGGCTACACCTTC. Filled out from reference TRBV2 and TRBJ1-2, the complete variable domain reads EPEVTQTPSHQVTQMGQEVILRCVPISNHLYFYWYRQILGQKVEFLVSFYNNEISEKSEIFDDQFSVERPDGSNFTLKIRSTKLEDSAMYFCASGGGVHGYTFGSGTRLTVV.

This rearrangement joins TRBV7-2 to TRBJ1-5, with a possible D match to TRBD1 (5 bases). Germline assignment: CDR1 SGHTA and CDR2 FQGNSA. The CDR3 consists of 15 residues. Trimming removed 6 bases at V and 2 bases at J, with 14 bases between. CDR3 loop: CASRMGGDGNQPQHF. The CDR3, as DNA: TGTGCCAGCAGGATGGGGGGGGACGGCAATCAGCCCCAGCATTTT.

The J gene is TRBJ2-2, the V gene TRBV7-9; D is possibly TRBD2 (6 bases). The CDR3 sequence is 14 residues long. The V end lost 4 bases, the J end lost 6 bases, and 12 bases lay between the germline ends. Germline V gene data show CDR1 as SEHNR and CDR2 as FQNEAQ (reference sequence). The DNA of the CDR3 is TGTGCCAGCAGCTCCCGGGACTCCTCCGGGGAGCTGTTTTTT. This encodes CASSSRDSSGELFF.

The J gene is TRBJ1-1, the V gene TRBV6-1; D not resolved. This CDR3 contains 13 residues. With 7 bases removed from V and 3 bases from J, the gap between germline ends came to 12 bases. Germline V gives CDR1 MNHNS, CDR2 SASEGT. The CDR3 loop reads CASKMELHTEAFF. The CDR3 region has the DNA TGTGCCAGCAAGATGGAGCTGCACACTGAAGCTTTCTTT.

V is TRBV2 and J is TRBJ1-4; D perhaps matches TRBD1 (6 bases). This CDR3 comprises 14 residues. V gave up 2 bases and J gave up 3 bases, with 7 bases separating them. The germline V gene has CDR1 SNHLY and CDR2 FYNNEI. CDR3 DNA sequence: TGTGCCAGCAGTGAACGGACAGCTAATGAAAAACTGTTTTTT. Amino acid sequence: CASSERTANEKLFF.

The chain combines TRBV11-3 with TRBJ2-3, with 8 positions matching TRBD2. This CDR3 region has 16 residues. Trimming removed 5 bases from V and 0 bases from J; junction bases left unmatched: 7. The germline gives CDR1 SGHNT, CDR2 YENEEA. The CDR3 DNA is TGTGCCAGCAGCCACATAGCGGGGACTAGCACAGATACGCAGTATTTT. Translating it yields CASSHIAGTSTDTQYF. Combining the CDR3 with reference TRBV11-3 and TRBJ2-3 gives the whole variable domain EAGVVQSPRYKIIEKKQPVAFWCNPISGHNTLYWYLQNLGQGPELLIRYENEEAVDDSQLPKDRFSAERLKGVDSTLKIQPAELGDSAVYLCASSHIAGTSTDTQYFGPGTRLTVL.

V usage is TRBV7-2 and J usage is TRBJ1-1, with D unresolved. Germline V CDR1 and CDR2: SGHTA, FQGNSA. The CDR3 consists of 14 residues. Trimming shortened V by 1 base and J by 1 base, and 7 bases separated the two germline ends. The CDR3 coding sequence is TGTGCCAGCAGCTTAGTCGTCCCGAACACTGAAGCTTTCTTT. It encodes CASSLVVPNTEAFF.

This clone appeared a few times. This chain uses TRBV2 with TRBJ1-1; TRBD1 agrees at 10 bases. V trimming: 4 bases; J trimming: 11 bases; junction bases outside the gene matches: 7. Germline-derived CDR1 and CDR2 are SNHLY and FYNNEI. This CDR3 is 13 amino acids long. DNA for the CDR3: TGTGCCAGCAGTGGGGGACAGGGGCAAAAGGCTTTCTTT. Translating it yields CASSGGQGQKAFF.

This clone was detected only once. V gene TRBV4-3 combines with J gene TRBJ2-2; weak D call: TRBD1 (6 bases). This CDR3 spans 17 amino acids. V lost 0 bases, J lost 0 bases, and 11 bases lay in between. The germline V gene encodes CDR1 LGHNA and CDR2 YSLEER. Here the CDR3 DNA reads TGCGCCAGCAGCCAAGATGCGGCAGGGGCGAACACCGGGGAGCTGTTTTTT. Protein: CASSQDAAGANTGELFF.

At least ten counts were recorded for this clone. CDR3 DNA: TGTGCCAGCAGACCACAGGGTTACGAGCAGTACTTC. Translation: CASRPQGYEQYF. V is TRBV2 and J is TRBJ2-7; tentatively, D is TRBD1 (6 bases). V lost 6 bases, J lost 4 bases, and 10 bases lay in between. The V gene's germline CDR1 is SNHLY and CDR2 FYNNEI. The CDR3 covers 12 residues.

The chain has TRBV25-1 and TRBJ2-7; 7 nucleotides match TRBD2. Unmatched junction bases numbered 7, after V lost 5 bases and J lost 3 bases. The CDR3 loop spans 14 amino acids. Germline assignment: CDR1 MGHDK and CDR2 SYGVNS. The CDR3 nucleotides are TGTGCCAGCAGTTACGGGGGGTCGGACTACGAGCAGTACTTC. It encodes CASSYGGSDYEQYF.

V is TRBV19 and J is TRBJ1-1; D not certain. Germline V gives CDR1 LNHDA, CDR2 SQIVND (reference sequence). The V end lost 6 bases, the J end lost 4 bases, and 12 bases lay between the germline ends. The CDR3 has 13 residues. CDR3 sequence (DNA): TGTGCCAGTAGCTCGACCCGCGGCACTGAAGCTTTCTTT. Translated: CASSSTRGTEAFF.

This clone occurred a few times. This rearrangement joins TRBV7-9 to TRBJ2-5; perhaps TRBD1 as D (6 bases). This CDR3 spans 15 amino acids. In germline, CDR1 is SEHNR, CDR2 FQNEAQ (reference sequence). V lost 3 bases and J lost 2, with 13 bases in between. CDR3 sequence: CASSFPGTTQETQYF. The CDR3 nucleotides are TGTGCCAGCAGCTTCCCTGGGACAACACAAGAGACCCAGTACTTC.

The gene calls are TRBV18 and TRBJ2-5; D may be TRBD1 (6 bases). Trimming removed 0 bases from V and 5 bases from J, with 10 bases in between. The CDR3 contains 14 residues. Germline-derived CDR1 and CDR2 are KGHSH and LQKENI. The CDR3 is CASSPPQGRETQYF. The DNA for the CDR3 is TGTGCCAGCTCACCACCACAGGGACGCGAGACCCAGTACTTC.

The rearrangement joins TRBV5-4 to TRBJ1-5; a weak D match, TRBD1 (5 bases). The V end was cut by 2 bases, the J end by 6 bases, with 6 bases between. CDR1 and CDR2 (germline): SGHNT, YYREEE (reference sequence). CDR3 size: 12 residues. The CDR3 is CASSFRAQPQHF. DNA for the CDR3: TGTGCCAGCAGCTTCAGGGCTCAGCCCCAGCATTTT.

This clone was picked up a small number of times. V and J are TRBV25-1 and TRBJ1-2; D is possibly TRBD1 (6 bases). The V gene's germline CDR1 is MGHDK and CDR2 SYGVNS. The V and J ends lost 1 base and 10 bases respectively, with 13 bases between them. The CDR3 loop spans 13 amino acids. CDR3 coding DNA: TGTGCCAGCAGTGAATTGTGGGGGCCCGACTACACCTTC. Protein sequence: CASSELWGPDYTF.